This is a list of T cell receptor beta chains from one sample in a study of cytomegalovirus exposure and HLA in healthy donors. Using immunoSEQ multiplex PCR, the repertoire was profiled, and TCRdb retains in-frame clones only, with some absent. The sample has 150,000 to 200,000 clones; about 84% are singletons. What was sequenced was PBMCs. The receptor set was obtained from a woman aged 18 to 35 in good health and CMV-seronegative. CDR3s include the opening cysteine and the closing phenylalanine or tryptophan. Each record gives: V gene, D gene, J gene, clone size, CDR3 DNA, CDR3 protein. A D gene is named only where the DNA matches it firmly. Rows give clone size only sometimes, using once, few, many, or a class for an expanded clone.

>TRBV30|.|TRBJ1-2|.
TGTGCCTGGAGTGTAGGTAGTAGCCATTATGGCTACACCTTC
CAWSVGSSHYGYTF
>TRBV25-1|TRBD1|TRBJ1-6|many
TGTGCCAGCAGTCCCCTGGACAGGGATAATTCACCCCTCCACTTT
CASSPLDRDNSPLHF
>TRBV10-1|TRBD1|TRBJ1-4|.
TGCGCCAGCAGTGAGGGGACAGGGAACAGACGTGAAAAACTGTTTTTT
CASSEGTGNRREKLFF
>TRBV27|.|TRBJ2-2|.
TGTGCCAGCAGTTTCCTCACCGGGGAGCTGTTTTTT
CASSFLTGELFF
>TRBV27|TRBD1|TRBJ1-1|.
TGTGCCAGCAGACGGACAGGACGGAACACTGAAGCTTTCTTT
CASRRTGRNTEAFF
>TRBV6-4|TRBD1|TRBJ2-2|.
TGTGCCAGCAGTCAGGATCCGGGACAGGGATTCGGGGAGCTGTTTTTT
CASSQDPGQGFGELFF
>TRBV4-1|.|TRBJ2-1|.
TGCGCCAGCAGCCAAGTTAGGGGGGGCTACAATGAGCAGTTCTTC
CASSQVRGGYNEQFF
>TRBV4-1|TRBD2|TRBJ2-1|.
TGCGCCAGCACCACACTAGCGGGAGGACCGAGCTCCTACAATGAGCAGTTCTTC
CASTTLAGGPSSYNEQFF
>TRBV6-5|.|TRBJ2-1|.
TGTGCCAGCAATCGGGGGACTCCCTCAAACGAGCAGTTCTTC
CASNRGTPSNEQFF
>TRBV5-6|.|TRBJ2-7|.
TGTGCCAGCAGCTTGGGAAAGGGGCAGGTCTCTCGCGAGCAGTACTTC
CASSLGKGQVSREQYF
>TRBV6-6|.|TRBJ1-4|.
TGTGCCAGCAGTTACCTCGTGACAGACGTCAGTGAAAAACTGTTTTTT
CASSYLVTDVSEKLFF
>TRBV27|.|TRBJ1-1|.
TGTGCCAGCAGCCCCCTCTTAGGCGGCACTGAAGCTTTCTTT
CASSPLLGGTEAFF
>TRBV6-5|.|TRBJ2-5|.
TGTGCCAGCAGGCGGACAGTCCAAGAGACCCAGTACTTC
CASRRTVQETQYF
>TRBV5-1|TRBD1|TRBJ1-4|.
TGCGCCAGCAGCTCCTGGGGACAGGCTAATGAAAAACTGTTTTTT
CASSSWGQANEKLFF
>TRBV12-5|TRBD2|TRBJ2-3|.
TGTGCTAGTGGTCAAGGGACTAGCGGGAGCATAACAGATACGCAGTATTTT
CASGQGTSGSITDTQYF
>TRBV12-5|.|TRBJ1-2|.
TGTGCTAGTGCCTTAGACTCCGCCTATGGCTACACCTTC
CASALDSAYGYTF
>TRBV4-2|.|TRBJ1-6|.
TGTGCCAGCAGCCAAGAGGGCCCCCCCTCACCCCTCCACTTT
CASSQEGPPSPLHF
>TRBV29-1|.|TRBJ1-4|.
TGCAGCGCCGGCGGGAGTAATGAAAAACTGTTTTTT
CSAGGSNEKLFF
>TRBV11-3|.|TRBJ2-3|.
TGTGCCAGCAGCTCGACAGCTGGCACAGATACGCAGTATTTT
CASSSTAGTDTQYF
>TRBV19|TRBD2|TRBJ2-5|.
TGTGCCAGTAGTATAGTCGCTAGCGGGAGAGAGACCCAGTACTTC
CASSIVASGRETQYF